This T cell receptor (beta chain) was observed in a study of blood T cell repertoires in COVID-19. As originally analysed: The authors estimated nucleated cell counts from reference gene primer amplification. The repertoire was sequenced with immunoSEQ multiplex PCR; TCRdb's copy has only in-frame clones and lacks some. Clonal size and the V and J genes are those of that table, whereas D and trimming came from the DNA. The sample shows 250,000 to 350,000 clones, roughly 87% of them seen only once. Adults between about 18 and 95 years of age took part from under 30 US areas. Participants had their cohort set by participant-reported clinical history. Recovery meant two consecutive negative NP/OP PCR tests, professional clearance, or resolved symptoms. V was clipped by 5 bases and J by 0 bases; unmatched bases: 7. CDR1 is SEHNR, CDR2 FQNEAQ, per germline (reference sequence). The CDR3 covers 16 residues.

The clonotype was recovered from a woman aged 40-49 years who had recovered from COVID-19. The V gene is TRBV7-9, the J gene TRBJ2-4; 7 positions agree with TRBD1. Sequencing was carried out using PBMCs or T cells enriched from blood (not recorded which). The CDR3: CASSNRGGVAKNIQYF. The DNA for the CDR3 is TGTGCCAGCAGCAACAGGGGCGGTGTAGCCAAAAACATTCAGTACTTC.